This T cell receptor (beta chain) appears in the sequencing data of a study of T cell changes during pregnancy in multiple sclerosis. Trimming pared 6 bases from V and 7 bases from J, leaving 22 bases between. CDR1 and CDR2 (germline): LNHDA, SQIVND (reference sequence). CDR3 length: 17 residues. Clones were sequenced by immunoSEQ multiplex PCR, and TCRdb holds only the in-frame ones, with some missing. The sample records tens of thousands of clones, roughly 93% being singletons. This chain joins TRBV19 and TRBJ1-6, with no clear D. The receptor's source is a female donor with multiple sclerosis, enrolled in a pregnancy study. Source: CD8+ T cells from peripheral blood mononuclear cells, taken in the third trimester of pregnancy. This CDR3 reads CASSPMGSLFRNSPLHF. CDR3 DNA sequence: TGTGCCAGTAGCCCCATGGGCTCCCTATTTAGGAATTCACCCCTCCACTTT.